These 7 T cell receptor beta chains were sequenced from one sample in a study of T cell repertoires in ileal Crohn's disease. The time point here: neoterminal ileum biopsy at postoperative endoscopy, about 6 months after surgery. Measured with immunoSEQ multiplex PCR; TCRdb has only the in-frame clones, and not every one. The table records 55,000 to 65,000 clones, roughly 89% of them present only once. Material for sequencing was ileal tissue. These receptor sequences come from an adult with Crohn's disease.

This chain connects TRBV7-9 to TRBJ2-3; TRBD2 matches 7 bases. CDR1 and CDR2 from the germline V gene are SEHNR and FQNEAQ (reference sequence). The ends lost 4 bases at V and 7 bases at J; junction bases unmatched: 5. This CDR3 is built from 13 residues. The CDR3 is CASSSTSENTQYF. In DNA, the CDR3 is TGTGCCAGCAGCTCCACTAGCGAAAATACGCAGTATTTT.

This clone has a single count. The chain links TRBV27 to TRBJ1-5; D may be TRBD1 (5 bases). CDR1 is MNHEY and CDR2 is SMNVEV in the germline V gene (reference sequence). V shed 7 bases and J shed 1 base, with 8 bases lying between them. The CDR3 contains 13 residues. CDR3 region: CASTSGSNQPQHF. As DNA, the CDR3 is TGTGCCAGCACTTCAGGGAGCAATCAGCCCCAGCATTTT.

The V call is TRBV27, the J call TRBJ2-5; D gene unclear. Germline values: CDR1 MNHEY, CDR2 SMNVEV (reference sequence). The CDR3 has 11 amino acids. The V and J ends lost 5 bases and 4 bases respectively, with 5 bases between them. The CDR3 protein is CASSTGETQYF. In nucleotides, the CDR3 is TGTGCCAGCAGTACTGGAGAGACCCAGTACTTC.

The genes are TRBV7-2 and TRBJ2-3; maybe TRBD1 (6 bases). V lost 4 bases and J lost 8, with 16 bases in between. Looked up from germline, CDR1 is SGHTA and CDR2 is FQGNSA. The CDR3 sequence is 14 residues long. The CDR3 sequence: CASSSVMGASTQYF. In DNA form, the CDR3 reads TGTGCCAGCAGCTCTGTGATGGGGGCGAGTACGCAGTATTTT.

The genes are TRBV28 and TRBJ1-5, with 8 positions matching TRBD1. CDR3 length equals 15 residues. Germline-derived CDR1 and CDR2 are MDHEN and SYDVKM. V trimming: 6 bases; J trimming: 3 bases; junction bases outside the gene matches: 7. The CDR3 region is CASSRGTGDNQPQHF. CDR3 DNA: TGTGCCAGCAGCAGGGGGACAGGCGACAATCAGCCCCAGCATTTT.

This clone was observed a few times. The CDR3 loop is CASSPGTANYGYTF. CDR3 coding DNA: TGTGCCAGCAGTCCCGGGACAGCTAACTATGGCTACACCTTC. V and J are TRBV6-1 and TRBJ1-2; 7 bases are a match to TRBD1. Trimming at V came to 5 bases and at J to 0 bases, leaving 3 bases not matched to a gene. This CDR3 comprises 14 residues. The V gene's germline CDR1 is MNHNS and CDR2 SASEGT.

The chain links TRBV29-1 to TRBJ1-5; D not resolved. V was cut by 6 bases and J by 7 bases, with 16 bases left in between. Per the germline V gene, CDR1 is SQVTM and CDR2 is ANQGSEA. The length of the CDR3 is 13 residues. The CDR3 loop is CSVDDGSGQPQHF. As DNA, the CDR3 is TGCAGCGTAGATGATGGCTCGGGGCAGCCCCAGCATTTT.